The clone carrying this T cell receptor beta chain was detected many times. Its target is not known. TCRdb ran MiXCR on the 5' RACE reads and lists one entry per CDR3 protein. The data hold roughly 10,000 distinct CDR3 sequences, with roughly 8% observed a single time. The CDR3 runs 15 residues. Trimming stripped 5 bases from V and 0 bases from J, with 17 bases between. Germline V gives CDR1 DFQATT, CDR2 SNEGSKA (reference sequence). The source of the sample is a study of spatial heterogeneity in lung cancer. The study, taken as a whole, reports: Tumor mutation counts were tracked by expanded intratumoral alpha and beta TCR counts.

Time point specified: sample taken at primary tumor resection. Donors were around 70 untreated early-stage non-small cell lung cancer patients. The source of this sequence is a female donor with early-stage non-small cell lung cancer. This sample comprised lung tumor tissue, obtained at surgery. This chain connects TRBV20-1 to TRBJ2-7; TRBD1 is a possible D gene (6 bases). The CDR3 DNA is TGCAGTGCTCACAACCCGGGACACCACTCCTACGAGCAGTACTTC. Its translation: CSAHNPGHHSYEQYF.